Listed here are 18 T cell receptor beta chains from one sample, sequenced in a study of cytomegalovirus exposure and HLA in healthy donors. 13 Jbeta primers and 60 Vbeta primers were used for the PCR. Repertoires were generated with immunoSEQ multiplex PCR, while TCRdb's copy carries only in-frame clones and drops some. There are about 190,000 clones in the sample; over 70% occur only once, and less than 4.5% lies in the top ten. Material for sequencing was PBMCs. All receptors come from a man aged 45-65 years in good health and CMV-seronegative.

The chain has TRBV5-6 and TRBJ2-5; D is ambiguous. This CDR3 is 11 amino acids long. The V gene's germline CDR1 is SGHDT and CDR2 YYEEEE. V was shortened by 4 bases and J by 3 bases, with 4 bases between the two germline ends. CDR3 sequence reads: CASSPEETQYF. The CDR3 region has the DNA TGTGCCAGCAGCCCGGAAGAGACCCAGTACTTC.

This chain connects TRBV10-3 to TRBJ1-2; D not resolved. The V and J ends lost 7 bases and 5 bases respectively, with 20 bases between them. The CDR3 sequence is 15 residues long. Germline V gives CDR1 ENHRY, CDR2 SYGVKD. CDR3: CAINPGELPNYGYTF. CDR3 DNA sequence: TGTGCCATCAATCCCGGGGAATTGCCAAATTATGGCTACACCTTC.

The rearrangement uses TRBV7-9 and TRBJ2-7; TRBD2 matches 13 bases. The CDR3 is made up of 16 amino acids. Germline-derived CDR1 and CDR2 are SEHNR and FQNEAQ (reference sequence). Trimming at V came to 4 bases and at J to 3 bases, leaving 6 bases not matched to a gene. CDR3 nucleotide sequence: TGTGCCAGCAGCTCGACGGGACTAGCGGGACTCTACGAGCAGTACTTC. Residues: CASSSTGLAGLYEQYF.

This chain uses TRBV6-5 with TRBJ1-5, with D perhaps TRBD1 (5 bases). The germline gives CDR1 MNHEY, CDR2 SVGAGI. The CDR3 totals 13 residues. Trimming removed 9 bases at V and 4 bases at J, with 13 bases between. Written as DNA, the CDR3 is TGTGCCAGTGTTGCGGGACCGAATCAGCCCCAGCATTTT. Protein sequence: CASVAGPNQPQHF.

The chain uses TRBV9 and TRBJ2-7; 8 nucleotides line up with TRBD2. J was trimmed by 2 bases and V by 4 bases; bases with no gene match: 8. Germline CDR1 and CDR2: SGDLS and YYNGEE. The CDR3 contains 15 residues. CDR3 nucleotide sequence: TGTGCCAGCAGCTCCGGGGGGGCGGGCACCTACGAGCAGTACTTC. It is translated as CASSSGGAGTYEQYF.

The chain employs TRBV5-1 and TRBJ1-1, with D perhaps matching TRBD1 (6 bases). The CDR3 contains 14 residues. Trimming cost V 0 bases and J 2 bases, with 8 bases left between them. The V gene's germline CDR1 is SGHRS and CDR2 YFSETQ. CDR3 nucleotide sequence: TGCGCCAGCAGCTTGGAACAGGGAAACACTGAAGCTTTCTTT. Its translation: CASSLEQGNTEAFF.

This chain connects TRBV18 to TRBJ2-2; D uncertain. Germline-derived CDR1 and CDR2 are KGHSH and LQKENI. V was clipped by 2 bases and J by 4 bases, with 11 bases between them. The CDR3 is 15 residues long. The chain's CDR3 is CASSPEALPTGELFF. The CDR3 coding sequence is TGTGCCAGCTCACCAGAGGCACTACCCACCGGGGAGCTGTTTTTT.

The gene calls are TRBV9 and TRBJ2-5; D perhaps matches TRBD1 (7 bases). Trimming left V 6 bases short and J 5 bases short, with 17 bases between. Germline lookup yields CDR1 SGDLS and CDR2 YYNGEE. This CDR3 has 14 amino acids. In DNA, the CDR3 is TGTGCCAGCACCTGTCAGGGGGGCTTGGAGACCCAGTACTTC. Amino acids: CASTCQGGLETQYF.

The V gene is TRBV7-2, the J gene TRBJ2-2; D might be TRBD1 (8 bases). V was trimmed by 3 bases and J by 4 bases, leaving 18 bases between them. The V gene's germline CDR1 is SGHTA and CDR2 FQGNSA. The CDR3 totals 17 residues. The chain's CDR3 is CASSFDRGGAVTGELFF. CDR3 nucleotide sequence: TGTGCCAGCAGCTTTGACAGGGGAGGGGCGGTCACCGGGGAGCTGTTTTTT.

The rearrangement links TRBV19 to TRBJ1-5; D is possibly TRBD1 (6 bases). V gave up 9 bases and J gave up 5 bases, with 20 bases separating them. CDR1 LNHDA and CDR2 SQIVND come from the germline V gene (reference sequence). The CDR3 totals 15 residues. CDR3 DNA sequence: TGTGCCAGCACCTGGGGACACGAACTTTATCAGCCCCAGCATTTT. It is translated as CASTWGHELYQPQHF. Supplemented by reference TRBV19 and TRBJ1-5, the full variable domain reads DGGITQSPKYLFRKEGQNVTLSCEQNLNHDAMYWYRQDPGQGLRLIYYSQIVNDFQKGDIAEGYSVSREKKESFPLTVTSAQKNPTAFYLCASTWGHELYQPQHFGDGTRLSIL.

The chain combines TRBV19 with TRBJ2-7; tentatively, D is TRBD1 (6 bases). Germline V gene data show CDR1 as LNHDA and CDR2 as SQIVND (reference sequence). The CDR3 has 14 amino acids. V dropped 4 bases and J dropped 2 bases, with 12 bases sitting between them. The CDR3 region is CASSRDTVPYEQYF. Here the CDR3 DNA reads TGTGCCAGTAGTAGGGACACTGTACCCTACGAGCAGTACTTC.

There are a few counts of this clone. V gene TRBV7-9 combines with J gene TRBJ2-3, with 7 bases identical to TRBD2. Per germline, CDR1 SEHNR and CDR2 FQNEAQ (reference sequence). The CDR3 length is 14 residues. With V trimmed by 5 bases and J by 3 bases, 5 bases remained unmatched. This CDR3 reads CASSKRDFTDTQYF. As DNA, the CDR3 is TGTGCCAGCAGCAAGCGGGACTTTACAGATACGCAGTATTTT.

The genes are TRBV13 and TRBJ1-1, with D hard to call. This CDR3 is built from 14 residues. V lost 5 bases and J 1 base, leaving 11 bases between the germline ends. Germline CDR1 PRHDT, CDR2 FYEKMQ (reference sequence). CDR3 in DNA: TGTGCCAGCAGCCCTGGCGGAGGGAACACTGAAGCTTTCTTT. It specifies CASSPGGGNTEAFF.

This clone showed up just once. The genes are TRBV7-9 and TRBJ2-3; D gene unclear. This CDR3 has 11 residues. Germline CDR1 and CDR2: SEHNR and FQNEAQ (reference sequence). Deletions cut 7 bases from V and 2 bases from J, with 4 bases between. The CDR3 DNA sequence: TGTGCCAGCACGTACACAGATACGCAGTATTTT. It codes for CASTYTDTQYF.

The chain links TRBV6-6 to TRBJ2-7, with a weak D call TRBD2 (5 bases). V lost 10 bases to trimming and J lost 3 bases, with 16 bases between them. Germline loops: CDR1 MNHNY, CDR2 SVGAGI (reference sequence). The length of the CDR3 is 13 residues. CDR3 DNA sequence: TGTGCCACCGGGGAGTCCTGGGTCTACGAGCAGTACTTC. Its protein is CATGESWVYEQYF.

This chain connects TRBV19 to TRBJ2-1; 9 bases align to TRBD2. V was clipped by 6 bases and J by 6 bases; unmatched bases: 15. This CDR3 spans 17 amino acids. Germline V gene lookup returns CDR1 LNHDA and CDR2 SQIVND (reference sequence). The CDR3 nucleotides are TGTGCCAGTAGATCCACCTATGGCGGGGGGGGCCTCAATGAGCAGTTCTTC. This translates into CASRSTYGGGGLNEQFF.

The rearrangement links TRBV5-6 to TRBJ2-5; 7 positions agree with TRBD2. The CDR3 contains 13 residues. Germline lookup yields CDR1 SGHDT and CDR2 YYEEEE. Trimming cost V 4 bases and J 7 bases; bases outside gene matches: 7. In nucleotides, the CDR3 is TGTGCCAGCAGCACGAGCGGGGTGGTGACCCAGTACTTC. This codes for CASSTSGVVTQYF.

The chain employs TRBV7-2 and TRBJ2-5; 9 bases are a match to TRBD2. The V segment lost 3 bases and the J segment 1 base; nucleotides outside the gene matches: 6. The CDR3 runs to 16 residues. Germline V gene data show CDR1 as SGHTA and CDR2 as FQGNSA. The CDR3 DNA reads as TGTGCCAGCAGCTTCTCTAGCGGGGAAGGCCAAGAGACCCAGTACTTC. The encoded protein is CASSFSSGEGQETQYF. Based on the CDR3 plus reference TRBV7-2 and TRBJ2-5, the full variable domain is GAGVSQSPSNKVTEKGKDVELRCDPISGHTALYWYRQSLGQGLEFLIYFQGNSAPDKSGLPSDRFSAERTGGSVSTLTIQRTQQEDSAVYLCASSFSSGEGQETQYFGPGTRLLVL.